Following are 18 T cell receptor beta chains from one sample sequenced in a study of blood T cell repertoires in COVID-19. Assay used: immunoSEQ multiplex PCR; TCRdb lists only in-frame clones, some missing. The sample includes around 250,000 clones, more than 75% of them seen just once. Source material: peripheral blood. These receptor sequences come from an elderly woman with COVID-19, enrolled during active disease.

CDR3 sequence (DNA): TGTGCCAGCAGTTTATGGGCGGGTGGGGCTTTCTTT. Residues: CASSLWAGGAFF. The chain is built from TRBV28 and TRBJ1-1; D is unclear. The CDR3 runs 12 residues. The germline V gene has CDR1 MDHEN and CDR2 SYDVKM. Trimming left V 0 bases short and J 11 bases short, with 10 bases between.

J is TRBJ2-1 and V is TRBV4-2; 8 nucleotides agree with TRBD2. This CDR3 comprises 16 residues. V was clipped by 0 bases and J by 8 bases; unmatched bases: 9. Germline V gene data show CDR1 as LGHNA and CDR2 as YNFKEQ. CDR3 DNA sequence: TGTGCCAGCAGCCAAGAGACAGCGGGGGCTTTCGATGAGCAGTTCTTC. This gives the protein CASSQETAGAFDEQFF.

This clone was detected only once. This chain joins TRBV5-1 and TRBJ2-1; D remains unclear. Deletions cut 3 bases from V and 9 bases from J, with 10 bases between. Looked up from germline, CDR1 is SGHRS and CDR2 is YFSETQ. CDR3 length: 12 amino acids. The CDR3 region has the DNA TGCGCCAGCAGCTCATCTTTGAGTGAGCAGTTCTTC. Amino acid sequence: CASSSSLSEQFF.

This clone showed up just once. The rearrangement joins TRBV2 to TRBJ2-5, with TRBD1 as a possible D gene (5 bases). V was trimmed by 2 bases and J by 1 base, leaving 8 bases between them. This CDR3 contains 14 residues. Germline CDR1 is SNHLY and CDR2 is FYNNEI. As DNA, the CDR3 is TGTGCCAGCAGTGAATCGACAGTCCAAGAGACCCAGTACTTC. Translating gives CASSESTVQETQYF. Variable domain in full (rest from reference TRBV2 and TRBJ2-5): EPEVTQTPSHQVTQMGQEVILRCVPISNHLYFYWYRQILGQKVEFLVSFYNNEISEKSEIFDDQFSVERPDGSNFTLKIRSTKLEDSAMYFCASSESTVQETQYFGPGTRLLVL.

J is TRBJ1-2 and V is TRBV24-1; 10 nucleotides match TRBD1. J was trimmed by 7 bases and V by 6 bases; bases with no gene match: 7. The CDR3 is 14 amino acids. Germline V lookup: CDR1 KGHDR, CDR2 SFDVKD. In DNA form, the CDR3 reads TGTGCCACCAGTTCGGGACAGGGGTTTCTTGGCTACACCTTC. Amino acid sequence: CATSSGQGFLGYTF.

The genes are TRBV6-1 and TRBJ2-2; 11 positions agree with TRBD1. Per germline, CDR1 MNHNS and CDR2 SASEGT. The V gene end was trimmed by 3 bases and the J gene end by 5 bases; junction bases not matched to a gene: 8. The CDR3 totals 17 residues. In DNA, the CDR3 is TGTGCCAGCAGTGAGGGTACCGGGACAGGGGGTACCGGGGAGCTGTTTTTT. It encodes CASSEGTGTGGTGELFF.

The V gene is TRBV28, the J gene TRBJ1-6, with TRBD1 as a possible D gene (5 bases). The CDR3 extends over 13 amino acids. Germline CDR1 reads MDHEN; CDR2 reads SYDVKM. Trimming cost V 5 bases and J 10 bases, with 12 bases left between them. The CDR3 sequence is CASSAPGDSPLHF. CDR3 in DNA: TGTGCCAGCAGTGCCCCGGGGGACTCACCCCTCCACTTT.

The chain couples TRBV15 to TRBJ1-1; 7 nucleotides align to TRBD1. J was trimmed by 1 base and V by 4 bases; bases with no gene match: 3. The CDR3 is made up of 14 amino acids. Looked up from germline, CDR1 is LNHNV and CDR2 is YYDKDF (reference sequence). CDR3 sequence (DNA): TGTGCCACCAGCAAGGGACAGTCGAACACTGAAGCTTTCTTT. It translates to CATSKGQSNTEAFF. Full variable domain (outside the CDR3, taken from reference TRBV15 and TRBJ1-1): DAMVIQNPRYQVTQFGKPVTLSCSQTLNHNVMYWYQQKSSQAPKLLFHYYDKDFNNEADTPDNFQSRRPNTSFCFLDIRSPGLGDTAMYLCATSKGQSNTEAFFGQGTRLTVV.

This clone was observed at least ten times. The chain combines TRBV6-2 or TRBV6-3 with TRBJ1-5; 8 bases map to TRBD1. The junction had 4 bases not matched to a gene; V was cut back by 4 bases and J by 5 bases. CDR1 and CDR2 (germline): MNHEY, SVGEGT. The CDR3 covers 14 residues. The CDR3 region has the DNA TGTGCCAGCAGTTTCCAGGGGGCACATCAGCCCCAGCATTTT. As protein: CASSFQGAHQPQHF.

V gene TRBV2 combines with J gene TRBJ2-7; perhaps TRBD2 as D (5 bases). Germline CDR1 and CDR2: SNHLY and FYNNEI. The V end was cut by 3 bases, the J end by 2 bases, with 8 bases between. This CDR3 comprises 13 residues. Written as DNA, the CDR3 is TGTGCCAGCAGTGATAGCGCGGCCTACGAGCAGTACGTC. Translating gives CASSDSAAYEQYV.

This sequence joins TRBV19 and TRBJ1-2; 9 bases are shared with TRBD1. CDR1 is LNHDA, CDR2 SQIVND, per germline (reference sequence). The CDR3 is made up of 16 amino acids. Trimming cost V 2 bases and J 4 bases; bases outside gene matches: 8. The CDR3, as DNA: TGTGCCAGTAGTATACGTGTAGACAGGGGGATCTATGGCTACACCTTC. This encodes CASSIRVDRGIYGYTF.

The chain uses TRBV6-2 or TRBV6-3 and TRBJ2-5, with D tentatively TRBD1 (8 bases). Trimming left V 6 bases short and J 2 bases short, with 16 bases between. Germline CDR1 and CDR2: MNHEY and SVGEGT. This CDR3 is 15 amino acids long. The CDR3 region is CASSRQGTTQETQYF. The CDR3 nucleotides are TGTGCCAGCAGCCGACAGGGGACTACACAAGAGACCCAGTACTTC.

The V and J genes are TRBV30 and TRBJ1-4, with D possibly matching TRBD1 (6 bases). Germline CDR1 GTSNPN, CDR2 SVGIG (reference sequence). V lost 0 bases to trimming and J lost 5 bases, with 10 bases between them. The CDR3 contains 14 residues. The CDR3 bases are TGTGCCTGGAGTGTAATAGGGGGAAATGAAAAACTGTTTTTT. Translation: CAWSVIGGNEKLFF.

The CDR3 DNA sequence: TGTGCCAGTAGTATAAACAGCGGGGGGGCCCACAATGAGCAGTTCTTC. This encodes CASSINSGGAHNEQFF. This sequence joins TRBV19 and TRBJ2-1; 10 bases are shared with TRBD2. Germline loops: CDR1 LNHDA, CDR2 SQIVND (reference sequence). V lost 2 bases and J lost 5; bases outside the gene matches: 6. CDR3 size: 16 residues.

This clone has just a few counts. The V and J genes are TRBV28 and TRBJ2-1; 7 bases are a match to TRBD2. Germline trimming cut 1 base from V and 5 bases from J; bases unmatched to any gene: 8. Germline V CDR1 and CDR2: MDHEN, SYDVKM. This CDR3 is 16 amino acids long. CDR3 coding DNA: TGTGCCAGCAGTTTATCAGGGAGGGGCATAAACAATGAGCAGTTCTTC. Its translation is CASSLSGRGINNEQFF.

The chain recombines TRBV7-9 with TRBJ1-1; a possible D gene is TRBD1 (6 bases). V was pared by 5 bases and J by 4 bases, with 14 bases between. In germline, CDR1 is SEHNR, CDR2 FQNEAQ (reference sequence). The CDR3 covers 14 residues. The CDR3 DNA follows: TGTGCCAGCAGCCTACAGGGTGGGAGCACTGAAGCTTTCTTT. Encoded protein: CASSLQGGSTEAFF.

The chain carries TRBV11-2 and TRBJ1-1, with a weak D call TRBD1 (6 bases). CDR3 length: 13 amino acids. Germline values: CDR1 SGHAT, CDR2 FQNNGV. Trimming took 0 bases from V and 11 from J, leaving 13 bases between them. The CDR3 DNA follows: TGTGCCAGCAGCTTAGAACGAGGTGACAGGGCTTTCTTT. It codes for CASSLERGDRAFF.

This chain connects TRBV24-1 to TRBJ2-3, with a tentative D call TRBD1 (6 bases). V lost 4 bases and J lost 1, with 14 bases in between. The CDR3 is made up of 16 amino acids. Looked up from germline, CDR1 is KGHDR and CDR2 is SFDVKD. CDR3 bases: TGTGCCACCAGTGACCCGAACAGGGCTGGCACAGATACGCAGTATTTT. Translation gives CATSDPNRAGTDTQYF.